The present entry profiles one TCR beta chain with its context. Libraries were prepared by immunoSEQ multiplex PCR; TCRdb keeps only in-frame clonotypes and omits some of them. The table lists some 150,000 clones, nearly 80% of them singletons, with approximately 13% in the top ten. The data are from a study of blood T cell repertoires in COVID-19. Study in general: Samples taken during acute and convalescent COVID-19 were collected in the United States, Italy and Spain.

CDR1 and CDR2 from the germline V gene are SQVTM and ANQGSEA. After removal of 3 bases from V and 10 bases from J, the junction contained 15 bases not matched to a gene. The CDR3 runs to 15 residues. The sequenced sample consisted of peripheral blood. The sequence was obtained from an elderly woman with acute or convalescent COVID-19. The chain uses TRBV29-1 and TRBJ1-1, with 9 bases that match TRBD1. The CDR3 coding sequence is TGCAGCGTTGAGCCCCCCCGCCGACAGGGGGTCGGAGCTTTCTTT. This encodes CSVEPPRRQGVGAFF.